This TCR beta chain was recorded in a study of blood T cell repertoires in COVID-19. Turning to the study itself: Samples came from the United States, Italy and Spain, spanning acute and convalescent COVID-19. In each case, the material was cDNA or gDNA derived from T cells, B-cell-depleted T cells, or PBMCs.

Worth noting for this clone: One end of the junction varies from germline; a read error may be responsible. Other DNA sequences from this sample encode an identical CDR3 as well.

This CDR3 has 14 residues. Germline V gives CDR1 MNHEY, CDR2 SVGAGI. Authors' analysis steps: Reference gene primer amplification gave estimated nucleated cell counts. The data were produced by immunoSEQ multiplex PCR, yet TCRdb's version contains in-frame clones alone and is incomplete. V and J calls and clone size come straight from that table; D and trimming were deduced from the DNA. This table has under 300,000 clones, around 81% appearing once. The clonotype originates from a man aged 30 to 39 who had recovered from COVID-19. The sample consisted of peripheral blood. This sequence joins TRBV6-5 and TRBJ2-1; possibly TRBD2 for D (5 bases). The CDR3 loop reads CASSSRASGNEQFF. CDR3 nucleotide sequence: TGTGCTAGCAGTTCCCGAGCCAGCGGCAATGAGCAGTTCTTC.